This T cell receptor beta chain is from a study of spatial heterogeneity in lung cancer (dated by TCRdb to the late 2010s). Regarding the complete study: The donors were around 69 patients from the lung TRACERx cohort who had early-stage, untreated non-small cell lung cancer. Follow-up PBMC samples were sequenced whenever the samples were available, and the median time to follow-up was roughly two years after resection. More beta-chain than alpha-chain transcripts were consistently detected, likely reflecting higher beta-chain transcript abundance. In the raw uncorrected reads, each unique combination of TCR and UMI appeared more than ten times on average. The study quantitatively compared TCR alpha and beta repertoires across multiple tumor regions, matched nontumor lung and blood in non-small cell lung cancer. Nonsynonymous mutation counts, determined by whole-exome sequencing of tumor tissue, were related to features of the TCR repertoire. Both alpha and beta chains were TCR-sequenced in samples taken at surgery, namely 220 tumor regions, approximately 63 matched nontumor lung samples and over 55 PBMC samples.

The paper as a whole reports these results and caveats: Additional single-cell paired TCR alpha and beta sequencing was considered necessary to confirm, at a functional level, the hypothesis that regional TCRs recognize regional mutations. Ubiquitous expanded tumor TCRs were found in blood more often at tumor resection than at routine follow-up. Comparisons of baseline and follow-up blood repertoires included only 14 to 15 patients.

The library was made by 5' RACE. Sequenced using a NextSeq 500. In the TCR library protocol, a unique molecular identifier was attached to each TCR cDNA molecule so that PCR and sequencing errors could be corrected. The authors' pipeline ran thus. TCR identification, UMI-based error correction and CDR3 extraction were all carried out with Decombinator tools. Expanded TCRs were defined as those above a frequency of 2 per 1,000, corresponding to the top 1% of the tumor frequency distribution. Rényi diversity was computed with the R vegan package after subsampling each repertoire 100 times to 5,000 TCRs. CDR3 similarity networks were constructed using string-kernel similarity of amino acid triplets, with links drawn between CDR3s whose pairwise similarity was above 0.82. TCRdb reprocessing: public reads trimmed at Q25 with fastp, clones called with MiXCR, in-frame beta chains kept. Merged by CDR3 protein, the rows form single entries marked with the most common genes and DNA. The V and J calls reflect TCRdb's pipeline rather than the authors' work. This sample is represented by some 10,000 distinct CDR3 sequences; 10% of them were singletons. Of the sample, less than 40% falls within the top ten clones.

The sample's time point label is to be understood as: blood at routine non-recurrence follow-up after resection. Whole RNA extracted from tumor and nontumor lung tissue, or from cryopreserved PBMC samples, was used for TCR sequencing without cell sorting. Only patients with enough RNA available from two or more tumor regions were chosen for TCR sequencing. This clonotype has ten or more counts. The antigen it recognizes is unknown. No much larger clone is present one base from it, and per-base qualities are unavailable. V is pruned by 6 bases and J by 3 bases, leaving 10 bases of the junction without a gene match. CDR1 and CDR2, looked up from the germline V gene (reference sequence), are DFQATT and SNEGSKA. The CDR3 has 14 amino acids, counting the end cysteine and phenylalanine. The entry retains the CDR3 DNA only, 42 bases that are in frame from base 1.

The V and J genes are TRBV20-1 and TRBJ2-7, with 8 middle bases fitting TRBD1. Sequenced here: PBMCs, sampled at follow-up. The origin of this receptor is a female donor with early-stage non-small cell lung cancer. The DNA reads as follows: TGCAGTGCAGTTCAGGGGGCTATTTTCTACGAGCAGTACTTC. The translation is CSAVQGAIFYEQYF.